The clone carrying this TCR beta chain was counted many times. Its antigen is currently unknown. The sample originates from a study of T cells in Graves' hyperthyroidism and ophthalmopathy. Across the study: Before any treatment, at initial diagnosis, peripheral blood was collected. Study-wide points: Separating ophthalmopathy from stable hyperthyroidism was achieved by a 13 V-J model. Model-based prediction identified ophthalmopathy a median approximately 6 months prior to its onset.

V was clipped by 7 bases and J by 0 bases, with 9 bases between them. CDR3 length: 14 residues. Germline V gene data show CDR1 as SNHLY and CDR2 as FYNNEI. Among the patients, aged 18 to 65, hyperthyroidism was newly diagnosed and had lasted under 2 months. Amplification targeted TCR beta CDR3 regions from RNA transcripts. The HTBI primer set was used in a first-round RT-PCR of the TCR CDR3. TCRdb redid the calling of the multiplex PCR reads with MiXCR, one entry per CDR3 protein. The sample shows about 350,000 distinct CDR3 sequences, approximately 13% of them seen only once. The clonotype comes from a woman aged 25 to 39 with Graves' hyperthyroidism. Sequenced: blood. The rearrangement links TRBV2 to TRBJ2-2, with D possibly being TRBD1 or TRBD2 (5 bases each). The CDR3 is CASTGTPNTGELFF. DNA for the CDR3: TGTGCCAGCACCGGGACGCCGAACACCGGGGAGCTGTTTTTT.